The 25 T cell receptor beta chains reported below all come from one sample, sequenced in a study of blood T cell dynamics during melanoma immunotherapy. Profiled with immunoSEQ multiplex PCR; TCRdb holds only in-frame clones, not every one. Of 10,000 to 15,000 clones in the sample, 65% to 85% were seen once. This sample's time point: pre-treatment baseline. The sample here was blood, taken from a patient treated with checkpoint blockade. These receptors were obtained from a human donor with melanoma.

The sample holds a few counts of this clone. The rearrangement links TRBV5-6 to TRBJ2-2; D is undetermined. This CDR3 has 16 amino acids. The germline V gene has CDR1 SGHDT and CDR2 YYEEEE. V was clipped by 4 bases and J by 4 bases, with 17 bases between them. CDR3 bases: TGTGCCAGCAGCCTGTTGGTGGGCCCGGGCACCGGGGAGCTGTTTTTT. Encoded protein: CASSLLVGPGTGELFF.

This clone showed up just a few times. V is TRBV5-4 and J is TRBJ1-5; D not certain. This CDR3 comprises 15 residues. V was cut by 0 bases and J by 4 bases, with 11 bases left in between. Germline V gene sequence: CDR1 SGHNT, CDR2 YYREEE (reference sequence). This chain's CDR3 is CASSLVPDGNQPQHF. The CDR3 DNA follows: TGTGCCAGCAGCTTGGTACCGGACGGGAATCAGCCCCAGCATTTT.

The genes are TRBV5-8 and TRBJ1-4, with D unclear. Germline V gives CDR1 SGHTS, CDR2 YDEGEE. CDR3 length: 16 residues. V was cut by 0 bases and J by 5 bases, with 14 bases left in between. CDR3 bases: TGTGCCAGCAGCTTGGGGAGGGCAGCACGAAATGAAAAACTGTTTTTT. Its protein is CASSLGRAARNEKLFF.

As DNA, the CDR3 is TGTGCCAGTAGCGTGACTAGCGGGAGGGGCAATGAGCAGTTCTTC. Its protein is CASSVTSGRGNEQFF. V usage is TRBV19 and J usage is TRBJ2-1; the match to TRBD2 covers 14 bases. V lost 6 bases to trimming and J lost 6 bases; unmatched junction nucleotides: 4. This CDR3 has 15 residues. Germline V lookup: CDR1 LNHDA, CDR2 SQIVND (reference sequence).

The chain recombines TRBV6-1 with TRBJ2-5, with a possible D match to TRBD2 (6 bases). The V gene's germline CDR1 is MNHNS and CDR2 SASEGT. CDR3 length equals 13 residues. V lost 2 bases and J lost 9, with 13 bases in between. CDR3 DNA: TGTGCCAGCAGTGAATGGGCGGGGCAGTCCCAGTACTTC. It translates to CASSEWAGQSQYF.

The chain couples TRBV19 to TRBJ2-1; 7 bases agree with TRBD1. With V trimmed by 5 bases and J by 8 bases, 15 bases remained unmatched. Germline lookup yields CDR1 LNHDA and CDR2 SQIVND (reference sequence). The CDR3 contains 16 residues. CDR3 residues: CASSPRAGGAWDEQFF. The CDR3 nucleotides read TGTGCCAGTAGTCCCCGGGCAGGGGGAGCATGGGATGAGCAGTTCTTC.

The chain employs TRBV5-1 and TRBJ1-1; 7 bases are shared with TRBD1. Germline CDR1 SGHRS, CDR2 YFSETQ. V dropped 0 bases and J dropped 11; count of bases not matched to a gene: 7. This CDR3 is built from 13 residues. The CDR3 DNA reads TGCGCCAGCAGCTTGGATCGTACAGGGGCGGCTTTCTTT. Translating it yields CASSLDRTGAAFF.

This clone was seen once. This chain links TRBV7-9 with TRBJ2-5; D is ambiguous. This CDR3 region has 12 residues. Germline lookup yields CDR1 SEHNR and CDR2 FQNEAQ (reference sequence). V gave up 7 bases and J gave up 8 bases, with 14 bases separating them. Written as DNA, the CDR3 is TGTGCCAGCAACAGACCCCTGCGAACCCAGTACTTC. This gives the protein CASNRPLRTQYF.

The chain couples TRBV25-1 to TRBJ1-1; D unclear. The CDR3 spans 12 residues. Germline V gene lookup returns CDR1 MGHDK and CDR2 SYGVNS. The V end was cut by 6 bases, the J end by 4 bases, with 9 bases between. CDR3 sequence (DNA): TGTGCCAGCAGAGAAGGTAGCACTGAAGCTTTCTTT. As protein: CASREGSTEAFF.

This sequence joins TRBV6-1 and TRBJ2-1; 8 nucleotides line up with TRBD2. V was pared by 6 bases and J by 9 bases, with 7 bases of the junction left unmatched. The germline gives CDR1 MNHNS, CDR2 SASEGT. CDR3 length: 13 amino acids. The CDR3 here is CASSRGGSPEQFF. The DNA for the CDR3 is TGTGCCAGCAGCCGGGGGGGCAGTCCTGAGCAGTTCTTC.

A single count supports this clone. J is TRBJ1-1 and V is TRBV30; no definite D call. The CDR3 contains 14 residues. Germline loops: CDR1 GTSNPN, CDR2 SVGIG (reference sequence). V was trimmed by 0 bases and J by 6 bases, leaving 14 bases between them. The CDR3 here is CAWSVLEGRAEAFF. DNA for the CDR3: TGTGCCTGGAGTGTACTGGAGGGTAGGGCTGAAGCTTTCTTT.

By share, this clone ranks as medium-sized. The V and J genes are TRBV19 and TRBJ2-1; 9 bases align to TRBD2. The V segment lost 11 bases and the J segment 7 bases; nucleotides outside the gene matches: 9. This CDR3 has 13 amino acids. Germline CDR1 and CDR2: LNHDA and SQIVND (reference sequence). This chain's CDR3 is CAGSSGEGNEQFF. In nucleotides, the CDR3 is TGTGCCGGATCTAGCGGGGAAGGTAATGAGCAGTTCTTC.

This clone was recorded a few times. The V gene is TRBV19, the J gene TRBJ2-2, with D possibly TRBD1 on 6 matching bases. V dropped 7 bases and J dropped 0 bases, with 12 bases sitting between them. Germline CDR1 LNHDA, CDR2 SQIVND (reference sequence). This CDR3 is built from 15 residues. The CDR3 bases are TGTGCCAGTACTACAGGGATTTCGAACACCGGGGAGCTGTTTTTT. It codes for CASTTGISNTGELFF.

This chain uses TRBV5-1 with TRBJ1-3; possibly TRBD1 for D (5 bases). In germline, CDR1 is SGHRS, CDR2 YFSETQ. The CDR3 consists of 16 residues. Trimming took 0 bases from V and 0 from J, leaving 10 bases between them. The CDR3 DNA follows: TGCGCCAGCAGCTTGGAAGGAGGGGTCTCTGGAAACACCATATATTTT. It translates to CASSLEGGVSGNTIYF.

The chain joins TRBV11-2 to TRBJ2-5; TRBD2 matches 10 bases. CDR1 SGHAT and CDR2 FQNNGV come from the germline V gene. V was clipped by 1 base and J by 3 bases; unmatched bases: 5. The length of the CDR3 is 16 residues. The DNA for the CDR3 is TGTGCCAGCAGCTTAGGATTAGCGGGAGGTGAAGAGACCCAGTACTTC. Its protein is CASSLGLAGGEETQYF.

The gene calls are TRBV9 and TRBJ2-7, with 10 bases matching TRBD2. From germline, CDR1 is SGDLS and CDR2 YYNGEE. Losses at the gene ends were 1 base for V and 7 bases for J; bases not matched to a gene: 8. This CDR3 contains 15 residues. Written as DNA, the CDR3 is TGTGCCAGCAGCGTATCAGCGGGAGGGCCGGGGGAGCAGTACTTC. It translates to CASSVSAGGPGEQYF.

This chain connects TRBV9 to TRBJ1-4; no definite D call. The V gene's germline CDR1 is SGDLS and CDR2 YYNGEE. This CDR3 spans 14 amino acids. With 5 bases removed from V and 7 bases from J, the gap between germline ends came to 15 bases. CDR3 DNA: TGTGCCAGCAGTGACGAAGGGCGGGGTGAAAAACTGTTTTTT. Residues: CASSDEGRGEKLFF.

The gene calls are TRBV9 and TRBJ2-3, with D maybe TRBD2 (5 bases). The V gene's germline CDR1 is SGDLS and CDR2 YYNGEE. This CDR3 has 14 amino acids. V was trimmed by 0 bases and J by 4 bases, leaving 9 bases between them. The DNA for the CDR3 is TGTGCCAGCAGCGTAGCGGGATGGGCAGATACGCAGTATTTT. Translated: CASSVAGWADTQYF.

The chain has TRBV6-5 and TRBJ2-3; D gene uncertain. The germline gives CDR1 MNHEY, CDR2 SVGAGI. The CDR3 has 14 residues. The V end was cut by 0 bases, the J end by 3 bases, with 7 bases between. The CDR3 coding sequence is TGTGCCAGCAGTTACTCGGTCTATACAGATACGCAGTATTTT. Translation gives CASSYSVYTDTQYF.

This chain uses TRBV29-1 with TRBJ2-5; 10 positions agree with TRBD1. The CDR3 is made up of 13 amino acids. In germline, CDR1 is SQVTM, CDR2 ANQGSEA. Trimming removed 7 bases from V and 5 bases from J; junction bases left unmatched: 7. CDR3 DNA sequence: TGCAGCGCCGCCCGGACAGGGGGGGAGACCCAGTACTTC. Residues: CSAARTGGETQYF.

This rearrangement joins TRBV7-9 to TRBJ1-1; possibly TRBD1 for D (5 bases). The CDR3 has 13 residues. The germline V gene encodes CDR1 SEHNR and CDR2 FQNEAQ (reference sequence). With 1 base removed from V and 4 bases from J, the gap between germline ends came to 7 bases. CDR3 loop: CASSLGGLTEAFF. The CDR3 DNA follows: TGTGCCAGCAGCTTAGGGGGCCTCACTGAAGCTTTCTTT.

The chain combines TRBV19 with TRBJ1-1, with D unclear. Germline V gene lookup returns CDR1 LNHDA and CDR2 SQIVND (reference sequence). This CDR3 is 16 amino acids long. Trimming cost V 3 bases and J 1 base, with 15 bases left between them. The CDR3 loop reads CASSILPSGSNTEAFF. CDR3 sequence (DNA): TGTGCCAGTAGTATTTTACCTTCCGGCTCGAACACTGAAGCTTTCTTT.

J is TRBJ1-3 and V is TRBV27; 8 bases line up with TRBD1. V lost 3 bases, J lost 4 bases, and 5 bases stayed unmatched. The germline V gene encodes CDR1 MNHEY and CDR2 SMNVEV (reference sequence). The CDR3 covers 15 residues. The CDR3 protein is CASSLSAGGGNTIYF. For the CDR3, the DNA is TGTGCCAGCAGTTTGTCGGCAGGGGGCGGAAACACCATATATTTT.

This chain joins TRBV2 and TRBJ2-7, with 8 nucleotides matching TRBD1. The junction had 6 bases not matched to a gene; V was cut back by 8 bases and J by 0 bases. CDR3 length: 14 amino acids. Germline V lookup: CDR1 SNHLY, CDR2 FYNNEI. CDR3 DNA: TGTGCCAGCCACAGGGGGTTTTCCTCCTACGAGCAGTACTTC. It codes for CASHRGFSSYEQYF.

This chain connects TRBV19 to TRBJ2-6, with D maybe TRBD2 (6 bases). The CDR3 is 16 amino acids. Between the trimmed V and J ends, which lost 7 bases and 0 bases, there was a span of 13 bases. Germline values: CDR1 LNHDA, CDR2 SQIVND (reference sequence). CDR3 DNA: TGTGCCAGTAACGTCATCGGGGGCTCTGGGGCCAACGTCCTGACTTTC. It yields the protein CASNVIGGSGANVLTF.